Shown below are 28 T cell receptor beta chains from a single sample sequenced in a study of T cell repertoires in cytomegalovirus infection. TCRdb reprocessed the reads with MiXCR, giving one entry per CDR3 protein. The sample holds about 110,000 distinct CDR3 sequences, roughly 31% seen once. No cognate antigen is known for these TCRs. Sequencing was performed on CD8+ T cells from cultured PBMCs, taken from culture after CMV antigen stimulation. These receptors originate from a human donor in good health (CMV status not recorded). Some clones in this sample may be carry-over from other donors' samples.

V gene TRBV7-4 combines with J gene TRBJ2-1; 7 nucleotides align to TRBD2. The CDR3 contains 15 residues. Trimming cost V 5 bases and J 5 bases; bases outside gene matches: 9. Germline V CDR1 and CDR2: SGHVT, SQSDAQ. Here the CDR3 DNA reads TGTGCCAGCAGCCCCCCAGAGGCGGGGGACAATGAGCAGTTCTTC. Encoded protein: CASSPPEAGDNEQFF.

The chain uses TRBV7-9 and TRBJ2-7; 7 nucleotides line up with TRBD2. Per germline, CDR1 SEHNR and CDR2 FQNEAQ (reference sequence). With V trimmed by 4 bases and J by 0 bases, 6 bases remained unmatched. This CDR3 is 15 amino acids long. DNA of the CDR3: TGTGCCAGCAGCTCTCCGGGGGACTACTCCTACGAGCAGTACTTC. This sequence encodes CASSSPGDYSYEQYF.

The V gene is TRBV7-9, the J gene TRBJ2-7; TRBD1 aligns across 7 bases. Germline V gene sequence: CDR1 SEHNR, CDR2 FQNEAQ (reference sequence). V trimming: 5 bases; J trimming: 4 bases; junction bases outside the gene matches: 5. This CDR3 has 13 amino acids. The CDR3 bases are TGTGCCAGCAGCGGGGACAGTCTATACGAGCAGTACTTC. Translated: CASSGDSLYEQYF. Supplemented by reference TRBV7-9 and TRBJ2-7, the full variable domain reads DTGVSQNPRHKITKRGQNVTFRCDPISEHNRLYWYRQTLGQGPEFLTYFQNEAQLEKSRLLSDRFSAERPKGSFSTLEIQRTEQGDSAMYLCASSGDSLYEQYFGPGTRLTVT.

This chain joins TRBV27 and TRBJ2-1; D gene uncertain. Germline CDR1 MNHEY, CDR2 SMNVEV (reference sequence). This CDR3 has 16 amino acids. The V end was cut by 2 bases, the J end by 6 bases, with 17 bases between. CDR3 residues: CASSLSSWAVGNEQFF. Here the CDR3 DNA reads TGTGCCAGCAGTTTAAGTTCGTGGGCGGTGGGCAATGAGCAGTTCTTC.

This clonotype has more than one count but fewer than ten. V gene TRBV7-6 combines with J gene TRBJ2-1; D is unclear. The V gene's germline CDR1 is SGHVS and CDR2 FNYEAQ. This CDR3 is 15 amino acids long. The germline V and J ends were trimmed by 5 bases and 4 bases, with 15 bases remaining between them. The CDR3 DNA follows: TGTGCCAGCAGCCCCGAGACACTGGCTTACAATGAGCAGTTCTTC. It codes for CASSPETLAYNEQFF.

This clonotype came up many times. The chain carries TRBV7-9 and TRBJ2-1, with D tentatively TRBD1 (6 bases). The germline CDR1 and CDR2 sequences are SEHNR and FQNEAQ (reference sequence). Trimming cost V 5 bases and J 1 base, with 12 bases left between them. This CDR3 has 15 residues. In DNA form, the CDR3 reads TGTGCCAGCAGCCTGACAGGCGCTTCCTACAATGAGCAGTTCTTC. Encoded protein: CASSLTGASYNEQFF.

This clonotype was picked up many times. J is TRBJ1-5 and V is TRBV20-1, with TRBD1 identical over 7 bases. CDR1 is DFQATT and CDR2 is SNEGSKA in the germline V gene (reference sequence). Losses at the gene ends were 6 bases for V and 5 bases for J; bases not matched to a gene: 10. This CDR3 is built from 14 residues. As DNA, the CDR3 is TGCAGTGCCCTTAAGACAGGGAGCTATCAGCCCCAGCATTTT. The encoded protein is CSALKTGSYQPQHF.

The rearrangement joins TRBV2 to TRBJ2-7; D could derive from TRBD1 or TRBD2 (5 bases each). Germline CDR1 reads SNHLY; CDR2 reads FYNNEI. This CDR3 contains 15 residues. Trimming left V 3 bases short and J 2 bases short, with 14 bases between. CDR3 sequence: CASSDLGTATYEQYF. The CDR3 region has the DNA TGTGCCAGCAGTGACCTCGGGACCGCAACCTACGAGCAGTACTTC.

This clonotype was recorded many times. This sequence joins TRBV7-2 and TRBJ2-3; 7 bases fit TRBD2. The CDR3 spans 15 residues. Unmatched junction bases numbered 3, after V lost 1 base and J lost 2 bases. CDR1 is SGHTA, CDR2 FQGNSA, per germline. In nucleotides, the CDR3 is TGTGCCAGCAGCTTAGTTTGGGACTACACAGATACGCAGTATTTT. It is translated as CASSLVWDYTDTQYF.

The rearrangement links TRBV10-3 to TRBJ2-7; unclear D gene. Between the trimmed V and J ends, which lost 10 bases and 1 base, there was a span of 14 bases. Germline V gives CDR1 ENHRY, CDR2 SYGVKD. This CDR3 has 13 amino acids. CDR3 region: CATQTQSSYEQYF. The CDR3 DNA reads as TGTGCCACCCAAACACAGAGTTCCTACGAGCAGTACTTC.

The chain is built from TRBV12-3 or TRBV12-4 and TRBJ2-7; possible D gene TRBD2, 6 bases. Trimming took off 4 bases at V and 0 bases at J, with 13 bases between the two ends. This CDR3 contains 15 residues. The CDR3 DNA is TGTGCCAGCAGTTCGGGGGTTTATAGCTCCTACGAGCAGTACTTC. Encoded protein: CASSSGVYSSYEQYF.

CDR3 protein: CASSMGPPVSYEQYF. Written as DNA, the CDR3 is TGTGCCAGTAGTATGGGCCCACCGGTCTCCTACGAGCAGTACTTC. The J gene is TRBJ2-7, the V gene TRBV19; D unresolved. The CDR3 spans 15 residues. V was pared by 3 bases and J by 0 bases, with 12 bases between. Germline CDR1 is LNHDA and CDR2 is SQIVND (reference sequence).

The sample holds one count of this clonotype. The J gene is TRBJ1-6, the V gene TRBV20-1, with D hard to call. V was cut by 0 bases and J by 8 bases, with 11 bases left in between. This CDR3 contains 14 residues. Germline CDR1 and CDR2: DFQATT and SNEGSKA (reference sequence). CDR3 coding DNA: TGCAGTGCTAGAGATCGCGACGGCTATTCACCCCTCCACTTT. Its protein is CSARDRDGYSPLHF.

This clonotype was detected a few times. This chain joins TRBV12-3 or TRBV12-4 and TRBJ2-5; D is possibly TRBD1 or TRBD2 (5 bases each). The CDR3 totals 13 residues. Trimming took 7 bases from V and 5 from J, leaving 14 bases between them. Written as DNA, the CDR3 is TGTGCCAGCATAGGGACCCCCGGGGAGACCCAGTACTTC. This sequence encodes CASIGTPGETQYF.

The table lists this clonotype with a few counts. V gene TRBV7-9 combines with J gene TRBJ1-2; D might be TRBD1 (5 bases). The V end was cut by 5 bases, the J end by 2 bases, with 9 bases between. This CDR3 has 13 amino acids. Germline-derived CDR1 and CDR2 are SEHNR and FQNEAQ (reference sequence). The CDR3 protein is CASSDDRNYGYTF. CDR3 coding DNA: TGTGCCAGCAGCGACGACAGAAACTATGGCTACACCTTC.

The J gene is TRBJ2-1, the V gene TRBV4-1; TRBD2 matches at 13 bases. The CDR3 is 17 amino acids. From germline, CDR1 is MGHRA and CDR2 YSYEKL. The V segment lost 3 bases and the J segment 6 bases; nucleotides outside the gene matches: 8. The CDR3 DNA follows: TGCGCCAGCAGCCAGGGTCTACTAGCGGGGGGGATCAATGAGCAGTTCTTC. It codes for CASSQGLLAGGINEQFF.

In this sample, this clonotype turned up a few times. CDR3 sequence (DNA): TGTGCCAGCAGCTCAGGGACCGACCCTGGAAACACCATATATTTT. Its translation is CASSSGTDPGNTIYF. The chain employs TRBV5-6 and TRBJ1-3; D might be TRBD1 (5 bases). Trimming pared 3 bases from V and 2 bases from J, leaving 12 bases between. The CDR3 extends over 15 amino acids. Per the germline V gene, CDR1 is SGHDT and CDR2 is YYEEEE.

This clonotype was counted a few times. CDR3 loop: CASSRGGESYEQYF. Written as DNA, the CDR3 is TGTGCCAGCAGTCGAGGTGGGGAGAGCTACGAGCAGTACTTC. The V and J genes are TRBV7-6 and TRBJ2-7; a weak D match, TRBD2 (5 bases). Germline V gives CDR1 SGHVS, CDR2 FNYEAQ. With 6 bases removed from V and 3 bases from J, the gap between germline ends came to 15 bases. This CDR3 has 14 amino acids.

The chain is built from TRBV9 and TRBJ1-5; D may be TRBD1 (5 bases). V was cut by 4 bases and J by 5 bases, with 16 bases left in between. The CDR3 runs to 15 residues. Germline V gives CDR1 SGDLS, CDR2 YYNGEE. The CDR3 DNA sequence: TGTGCCAGCAGCAAACCGGGGGGAGGCGATCAGCCCCAGCATTTT. As protein: CASSKPGGGDQPQHF.

The J gene is TRBJ2-3, the V gene TRBV27; 10 nucleotides agree with TRBD1. J was trimmed by 4 bases and V by 10 bases; bases with no gene match: 5. The CDR3 runs to 13 residues. From germline, CDR1 is MNHEY and CDR2 SMNVEV (reference sequence). CDR3 coding DNA: TGTGCCACCCGGGACAGGGGCCCAGATACGCAGTATTTT. It translates to CATRDRGPDTQYF.

V usage is TRBV6-4 and J usage is TRBJ2-1; 8 nucleotides agree with TRBD1. From germline, CDR1 is MRHNA and CDR2 SNTAGT. The CDR3 has 15 amino acids. V was pared by 5 bases and J by 8 bases, with 11 bases of the junction left unmatched. The DNA of the CDR3 is TGTGCCAGCAGTTCCACGCTTGGACAGGGCGATGAGCAGTTCTTC. It translates to CASSSTLGQGDEQFF.

This clonotype was seen a few times. The rearrangement joins TRBV4-1 to TRBJ1-2, with no clear D. The germline gives CDR1 MGHRA, CDR2 YSYEKL. CDR3 length: 14 residues. V lost 2 bases and J lost 4, with 11 bases in between. CDR3 protein: CASSQPLGSYGYTF. The CDR3 coding sequence is TGCGCCAGCAGCCAACCCCTTGGGTCCTATGGCTACACCTTC.

The chain joins TRBV9 to TRBJ2-1, with D uncertain. This CDR3 has 15 residues. V lost 4 bases and J lost 1, with 12 bases in between. Germline V gives CDR1 SGDLS, CDR2 YYNGEE. The CDR3 loop reads CASSPSKESYNEQFF. Here the CDR3 DNA reads TGTGCCAGCAGCCCTAGTAAGGAGTCCTACAATGAGCAGTTCTTC. The entire variable domain, with the rest obtained from reference TRBV9 and TRBJ2-1, is as follows: DSGVTQTPKHLITATGQRVTLRCSPRSGDLSVYWYQQSLDQGLQFLIQYYNGEERAKGNILERFSAQQFPDLHSELNLSSLELGDSALYFCASSPSKESYNEQFFGPGTRLTVL.

This clonotype was seen more than once but under ten times. The gene calls are TRBV5-1 and TRBJ1-1; D possibly corresponds to TRBD1 (6 bases). V dropped 4 bases and J dropped 4 bases, with 17 bases sitting between them. CDR3 length: 15 residues. Germline V gene lookup returns CDR1 SGHRS and CDR2 YFSETQ. The CDR3 DNA reads as TGCGCCAGCAGCGTACATGAGGGGGAGGGCACTGAAGCTTTCTTT. Translation gives CASSVHEGEGTEAFF.

This clonotype was seen ten or more times. The chain joins TRBV2 to TRBJ2-1, with D tentatively TRBD1 or TRBD2 (5 bases each). CDR3 length: 15 residues. CDR1 and CDR2 from the germline V gene are SNHLY and FYNNEI. Trimming pared 7 bases from V and 0 bases from J, leaving 13 bases between. The CDR3 DNA reads as TGTGCCAGCAACCCTGAGGGGAGCTCCTACAATGAGCAGTTCTTC. Translation: CASNPEGSSYNEQFF.

The chain couples TRBV19 to TRBJ2-5, with 7 positions matching TRBD1. J was trimmed by 4 bases and V by 2 bases; bases with no gene match: 10. Per germline, CDR1 LNHDA and CDR2 SQIVND (reference sequence). The CDR3 sequence is 16 residues long. As DNA, the CDR3 is TGTGCCAGTAGTATAACCGCGACAGGGTTTGTAGAGACCCAGTACTTC. This sequence encodes CASSITATGFVETQYF.

This clonotype was detected a few times. The genes are TRBV12-3 or TRBV12-4 and TRBJ2-7; D not resolved. This CDR3 is built from 13 residues. V lost 6 bases and J lost 7, with 16 bases in between. CDR3 nucleotide sequence: TGTGCCAGCAGCTCCGCCCGTTGGGGAGAGCAGTACTTC. Protein product: CASSSARWGEQYF.

The chain combines TRBV28 with TRBJ2-7; D remains ambiguous. The length of the CDR3 is 16 residues. V lost 1 base and J 2 bases, leaving 15 bases between the germline ends. From germline, CDR1 is MDHEN and CDR2 SYDVKM. The CDR3 bases are TGTGCCAGCAGTTTATCCAGCGCTCCAGGAGCCTACGAGCAGTACTTC. It translates to CASSLSSAPGAYEQYF.